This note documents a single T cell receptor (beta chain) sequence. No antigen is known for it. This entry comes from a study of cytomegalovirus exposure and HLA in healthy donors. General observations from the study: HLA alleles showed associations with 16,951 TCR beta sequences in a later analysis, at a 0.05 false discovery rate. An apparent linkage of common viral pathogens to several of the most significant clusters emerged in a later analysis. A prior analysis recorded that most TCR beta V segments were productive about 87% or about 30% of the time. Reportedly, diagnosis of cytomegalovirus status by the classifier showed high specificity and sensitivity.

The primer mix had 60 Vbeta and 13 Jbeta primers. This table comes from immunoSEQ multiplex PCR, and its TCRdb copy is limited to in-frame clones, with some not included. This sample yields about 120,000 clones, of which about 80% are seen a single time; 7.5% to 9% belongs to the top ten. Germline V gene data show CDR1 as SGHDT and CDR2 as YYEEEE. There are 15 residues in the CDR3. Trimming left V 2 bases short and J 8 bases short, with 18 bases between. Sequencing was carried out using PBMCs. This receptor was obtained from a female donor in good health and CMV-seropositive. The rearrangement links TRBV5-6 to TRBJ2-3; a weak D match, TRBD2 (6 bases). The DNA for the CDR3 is TGTGCCAGCAGCTTAATATCGGGGGACCTAGTTACGCAGTATTTT. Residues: CASSLISGDLVTQYF.